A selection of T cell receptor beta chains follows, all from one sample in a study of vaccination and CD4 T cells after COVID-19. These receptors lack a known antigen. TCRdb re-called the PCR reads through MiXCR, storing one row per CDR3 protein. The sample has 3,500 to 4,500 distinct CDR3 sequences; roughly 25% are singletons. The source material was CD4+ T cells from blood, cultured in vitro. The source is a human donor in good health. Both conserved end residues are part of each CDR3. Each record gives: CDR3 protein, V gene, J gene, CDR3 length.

CDR3: CASAEDGGPRGQPQHF; V: TRBV6-1; J: TRBJ1-5; length: 16
CDR3: CASSSRMYRCDTQYF; V: TRBV21-1; J: TRBJ2-3; length: 15
CDR3: CASSLWGKQDGYTF; V: TRBV5-8; J: TRBJ1-2; length: 14
CDR3: CASSLDPLAVYNEQFF; V: TRBV7-2; J: TRBJ2-1; length: 16
CDR3: CASSANGQNTEAFF; V: TRBV7-3; J: TRBJ1-1; length: 14
CDR3: CSVPDRGQETQYF; V: TRBV20-1; J: TRBJ2-5; length: 13
CDR3: CASRQEPGQGVETQYF; V: TRBV5-1; J: TRBJ2-5; length: 16
CDR3: CASREVGNTGELFF; V: TRBV5-1; J: TRBJ2-2; length: 14
CDR3: CASSSYRGETQYF; V: TRBV11-3; J: TRBJ2-5; length: 13
CDR3: CASSSRLGQDTQYF; V: TRBV7-6; J: TRBJ2-3; length: 14
CDR3: CASSSFLGQASNTEAFF; V: TRBV7-9; J: TRBJ1-1; length: 17
CDR3: CASIGPTYEQYF; V: TRBV28; J: TRBJ2-7; length: 12
CDR3: CSARDFAGGSYNEQFF; V: TRBV20-1; J: TRBJ2-1; length: 16
CDR3: CASSLRTATGMGETQYF; V: TRBV5-6; J: TRBJ2-5; length: 17
CDR3: CAIKTGEEETQYF; V: TRBV10-3; J: TRBJ2-5; length: 13
CDR3: CASSILAGGQVDSQYF; V: TRBV7-3; J: TRBJ2-3; length: 16
CDR3: CASSPARQGGSPLHF; V: TRBV7-2; J: TRBJ1-6; length: 15
CDR3: CASKRQSNNSPLHF; V: TRBV5-1; J: TRBJ1-6; length: 14
CDR3: CASSAGLAGSYEQYF; V: TRBV7-7; J: TRBJ2-7; length: 15
CDR3: CASSRDGTDTQYF; V: TRBV27; J: TRBJ2-3; length: 13
CDR3: CASSINTGELFF; V: TRBV19; J: TRBJ2-2; length: 12
CDR3: CASSSPDRKHGYTF; V: TRBV7-3; J: TRBJ1-2; length: 14
CDR3: CASNFGFRGIITEAFF; V: TRBV2; J: TRBJ1-1; length: 16
CDR3: CSARRLAHLDTQYF; V: TRBV20-1; J: TRBJ2-3; length: 14
CDR3: CASSQDRGTTQYF; V: TRBV10-1; J: TRBJ2-5; length: 13
CDR3: CSVESSVADDYGYTF; V: TRBV29-1; J: TRBJ1-2; length: 15
CDR3: CASSLLTGVNYGYTF; V: TRBV28; J: TRBJ1-2; length: 15
CDR3: CASSSGNTDTQYF; V: TRBV27; J: TRBJ2-3; length: 13
CDR3: CASSITQRTPTRDGYTF; V: TRBV19; J: TRBJ1-2; length: 17
CDR3: CASSLAGNTGELFF; V: TRBV5-1; J: TRBJ2-2; length: 14
CDR3: CATSDPGTPSYGYTF; V: TRBV24-1; J: TRBJ1-2; length: 15
CDR3: CASSLGRGGEKFF; V: TRBV5-8; J: TRBJ2-1; length: 13
CDR3: CASSPRTGGAYNQPQHF; V: TRBV7-8; J: TRBJ1-5; length: 17
CDR3: CASSRLAGGPDTQYF; V: TRBV6-1; J: TRBJ2-3; length: 15
CDR3: CSARVDYGYTF; V: TRBV20-1; J: TRBJ1-2; length: 11
CDR3: CASSQPGLAGNPARTDTQYF; V: TRBV4-1; J: TRBJ2-3; length: 20
CDR3: CSAPTGADTEAFF; V: TRBV20-1; J: TRBJ1-1; length: 13
CDR3: CASSPGHMNTGELFF; V: TRBV5-1; J: TRBJ2-2; length: 15
CDR3: CASGPDRAGNQPQHF; V: TRBV19; J: TRBJ1-5; length: 15
CDR3: CASTADTGELFF; V: TRBV2; J: TRBJ2-2; length: 12
CDR3: CASSPRDRGSRPDGYTF; V: TRBV4-1; J: TRBJ1-2; length: 17
CDR3: CASSPGLAGGGTDTQYF; V: TRBV18; J: TRBJ2-3; length: 17
CDR3: CSVSAGGHDTQYF; V: TRBV29-1; J: TRBJ2-3; length: 13
CDR3: CASSLEVRSPLHF; V: TRBV5-1; J: TRBJ1-6; length: 13
CDR3: CSAPQKGTSNQPQHF; V: TRBV20-1; J: TRBJ1-5; length: 15
CDR3: CASSLASLTDTQYF; V: TRBV6-1; J: TRBJ2-3; length: 14
CDR3: CASSLRPSPDTQYF; V: TRBV7-3; J: TRBJ2-3; length: 14
CDR3: CSARRLAGGQETQYF; V: TRBV20-1; J: TRBJ2-5; length: 15
CDR3: CATSGERGSTDTQYF; V: TRBV15; J: TRBJ2-3; length: 15
CDR3: CATSHESTDTQYF; V: TRBV24-1; J: TRBJ2-3; length: 13
CDR3: CASSSPSQGGAYEQYF; V: TRBV28; J: TRBJ2-7; length: 16
CDR3: CATSRDGTAFYEQYF; V: TRBV15; J: TRBJ2-7; length: 15
CDR3: CASRADDRAAQPQHF; V: TRBV2; J: TRBJ1-5; length: 15
CDR3: CASRSSSRGSPTEAFF; V: TRBV28; J: TRBJ1-1; length: 16